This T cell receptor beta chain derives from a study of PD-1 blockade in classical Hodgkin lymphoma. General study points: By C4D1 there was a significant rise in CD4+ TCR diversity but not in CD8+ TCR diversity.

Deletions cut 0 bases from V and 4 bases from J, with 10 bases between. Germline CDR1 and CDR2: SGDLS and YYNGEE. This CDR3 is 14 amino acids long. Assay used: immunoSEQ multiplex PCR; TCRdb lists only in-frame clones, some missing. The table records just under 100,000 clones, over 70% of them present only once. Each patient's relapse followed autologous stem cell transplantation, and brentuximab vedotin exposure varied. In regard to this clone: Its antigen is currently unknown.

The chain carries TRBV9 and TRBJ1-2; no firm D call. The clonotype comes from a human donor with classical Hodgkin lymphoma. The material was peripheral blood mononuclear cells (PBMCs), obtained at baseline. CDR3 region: CASSVEGSTYGYTF. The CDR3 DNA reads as TGTGCCAGCAGCGTAGAGGGTTCGACCTATGGCTACACCTTC.